This T cell receptor beta chain was documented in a study of blood T cell repertoires in COVID-19. The Seattle patients joined while their infection was active and were tracked longitudinally afterward. The CDR3 totals 13 residues. Germline values: CDR1 GTSNPN, CDR2 SVGIG (reference sequence). V lost 3 bases, J lost 1 base, and 2 bases stayed unmatched. Methods used by the authors: Reference gene primer amplification yielded estimated nucleated cell counts. Data came from immunoSEQ multiplex PCR; TCRdb stores just in-frame clones and leaves some out. V, J and clone size derive from that table, while D and trimming were established from the DNA sequence. The sample has roughly 210,000 clones; less than 90% are singletons.

This TCR was recovered from a woman of 80 years or more with COVID-19, enrolled during active disease. Sequencing was done on a sample of peripheral blood. The chain joins TRBV30 to TRBJ1-1; 7 bases match TRBD1. CDR3 in amino acids: CAWRRTGNTEAFF. DNA for the CDR3: TGTGCCTGGAGACGGACAGGGAACACTGAAGCTTTCTTT.